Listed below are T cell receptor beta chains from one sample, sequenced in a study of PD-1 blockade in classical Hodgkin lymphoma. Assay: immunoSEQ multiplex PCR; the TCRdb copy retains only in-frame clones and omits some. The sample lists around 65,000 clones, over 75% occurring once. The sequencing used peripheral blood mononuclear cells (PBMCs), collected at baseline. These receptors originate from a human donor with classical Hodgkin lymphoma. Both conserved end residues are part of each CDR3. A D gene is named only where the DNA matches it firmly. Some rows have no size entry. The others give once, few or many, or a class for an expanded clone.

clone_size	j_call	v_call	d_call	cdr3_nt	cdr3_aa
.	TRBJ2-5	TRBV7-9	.	TGTGCCAGCAGCCCGAGGACATTACAAGAGACCCAGTACTTC	CASSPRTLQETQYF
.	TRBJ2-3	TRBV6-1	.	TGTGCCAGCAGTGAAGGGGTGAGCTCTAGCACAGATACGCAGTATTTT	CASSEGVSSSTDTQYF
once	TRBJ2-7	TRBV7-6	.	TGTGCCAGCAGCGCCCGACTAGGGACAGCCTACGAGCAGTACTTC	CASSARLGTAYEQYF
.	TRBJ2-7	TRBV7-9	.	TGTGCCAGCAGCTTAGTAGGGGACTACGAGCAGTACTTC	CASSLVGDYEQYF
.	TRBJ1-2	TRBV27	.	TGTGCCAGCAGCTCACTGACCGGCCTTGCTTATGGCTACACCTTC	CASSSLTGLAYGYTF
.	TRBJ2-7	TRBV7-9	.	TGTGCCAGCAGCACACAGGTCCAAAGCTCCTACGAGCAGTACTTC	CASSTQVQSSYEQYF
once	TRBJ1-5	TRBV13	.	TGTGCCAGCAGCGTGGGGACCAGCAATCAGCCCCAGCATTTT	CASSVGTSNQPQHF
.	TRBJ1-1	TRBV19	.	TGTGCCAGTATAGGACCTGAAGCTTTCTTT	CASIGPEAFF
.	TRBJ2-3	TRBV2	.	TGTGCCAGCAGTGCTTTAGATACGCAGTATTTT	CASSALDTQYF
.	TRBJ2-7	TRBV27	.	TGTGCCAGCAGGGCCTCCGCGACTGGACAGAGCTACGAGCAGTACTTC	CASRASATGQSYEQYF
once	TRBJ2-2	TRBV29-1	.	TGCAGCGTTGAAAGGACTACCGGGGAGCTGTTTTTT	CSVERTTGELFF
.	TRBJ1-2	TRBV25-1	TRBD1	TGTGCCAGCACCCCCAAAGGACAGGCCGAACACTATGGCTACACCTTC	CASTPKGQAEHYGYTF
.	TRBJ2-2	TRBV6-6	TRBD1	TGTGCCAGCAGTTCCCCAGGGGGCCAGGACACCGGGGAGCTGTTTTTT	CASSSPGGQDTGELFF
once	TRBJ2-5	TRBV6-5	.	TGTGCCAGCAGTGGGGACTTCCAAGAGACCCAGTACTTC	CASSGDFQETQYF
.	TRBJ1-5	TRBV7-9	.	TGTGCCAGCAGCTCGGGCCCCCTCGGAAGCAATCAGCCCCAGCATTTT	CASSSGPLGSNQPQHF
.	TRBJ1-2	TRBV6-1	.	TGTGCCAGCAGGATGTGGGGGGCGAGTGAAGGCTACACCTTC	CASRMWGASEGYTF